The entry that follows covers one T cell receptor beta chain sequence. The assay was immunoSEQ multiplex PCR, and TCRdb's table has in-frame clones only and misses some. Of fewer than 300,000 clones in the sample, around 80% were seen once. This entry belongs to a study of blood T cell repertoires in COVID-19. The sample consisted of peripheral blood. The TCR comes from a man at least 80 years old with acute or convalescent COVID-19.

The CDR3 bases are TGTGCCAGCACGGGACAGCAAAATGAAAAACTGTTTTTT. Translated: CASTGQQNEKLFF. The rearrangement joins TRBV18 to TRBJ1-4; 7 bases agree with TRBD1. Germline CDR1 is KGHSH and CDR2 is LQKENI. The CDR3 sequence is 13 residues long. Unmatched junction bases numbered 5, after V lost 8 bases and J lost 5 bases. The entire variable domain, with the rest obtained from reference TRBV18 and TRBJ1-4, is as follows: NAGVMQNPRHLVRRRGQEARLRCSPMKGHSHVYWYRQLPEEGLKFMVYLQKENIIDESGMPKERFSAEFPKEGPSILRIQQVVRGDSAAYFCASTGQQNEKLFFGSGTQLSVL.